Shown below are 27 T cell receptor beta chains from a single sample sequenced in a study of blood T cell repertoires in COVID-19. TCRdb's copy holds only in-frame clones and misses some; the assay was immunoSEQ multiplex PCR. This repertoire shows about 58,000 clones, around 85% found once; its top ten account for roughly 15%. The sample comprised peripheral blood. Every receptor here comes from a human donor in a cohort sampled during active COVID-19.

This chain connects TRBV12-3 or TRBV12-4 to TRBJ2-7; D unresolved. V lost 4 bases, J lost 2 bases, and 3 bases lay in between. The CDR3 loop spans 11 amino acids. The CDR3 spells CASSSTYEQYF. In DNA, the CDR3 is TGTGCCAGCAGTTCTACCTACGAGCAGTACTTC.

J is TRBJ2-1 and V is TRBV15; D not resolved. Per the germline V gene, CDR1 is LNHNV and CDR2 is YYDKDF (reference sequence). CDR3 length: 12 amino acids. The V end lost 1 base, the J end lost 9 bases, and 7 bases lay between the germline ends. Here the CDR3 reads CATSRARSEQFF. The DNA for the CDR3 is TGTGCCACCAGCAGAGCCAGGTCTGAGCAGTTCTTC.

V usage is TRBV5-1 and J usage is TRBJ2-1, with D unresolved. The CDR3 covers 16 residues. V dropped 0 bases and J dropped 9 bases, with 19 bases sitting between them. Germline CDR1 reads SGHRS; CDR2 reads YFSETQ. CDR3 sequence (DNA): TGCGCCAGCAGCTTGGCTCCTCCAGGTCAATACGGTGAGCAGTTCTTC. This encodes CASSLAPPGQYGEQFF.

The rearrangement links TRBV7-9 to TRBJ2-1, with 7 bases identical to TRBD2. This CDR3 has 15 amino acids. The V gene end was trimmed by 0 bases and the J gene end by 3 bases; junction bases not matched to a gene: 2. Germline values: CDR1 SEHNR, CDR2 FQNEAQ (reference sequence). Written as DNA, the CDR3 is TGTGCCAGCAGCTTAGCGCGGGGGTACTACAATGAGCAGTTCTTC. It is translated as CASSLARGYYNEQFF.

This chain links TRBV5-1 with TRBJ2-3, with TRBD2 identical over 13 bases. J was trimmed by 4 bases and V by 3 bases; bases with no gene match: 11. The CDR3 loop spans 18 amino acids. Germline lookup yields CDR1 SGHRS and CDR2 YFSETQ. The CDR3 loop reads CASSYQTRLAGGPDTQYF. The CDR3 nucleotides are TGCGCCAGCAGCTACCAAACCCGACTAGCGGGGGGCCCAGATACGCAGTATTTT.

The V and J genes are TRBV29-1 and TRBJ2-1, with D tentatively TRBD2 (5 bases). Per germline, CDR1 SQVTM and CDR2 ANQGSEA. The CDR3 length is 15 residues. V dropped 4 bases and J dropped 3 bases, with 16 bases sitting between them. CDR3: CSVALGGGNYNEQFF. In DNA, the CDR3 is TGCAGCGTTGCTCTCGGAGGAGGTAACTACAATGAGCAGTTCTTC.

This clone was seen only a few times. DNA for the CDR3: TGTGCCAGTGCCGAGACCCGGGTAAAAAGAAAAGAGCTGTTTTTT. Residues: CASAETRVKRKELFF. V is TRBV19 and J is TRBJ1-4; D remains unclear. The ends were cut back, 8 bases at V and 14 bases at J, with 27 bases in the middle. This CDR3 has 15 residues. The germline V gene encodes CDR1 LNHDA and CDR2 SQIVND (reference sequence). Using reference TRBV19 and TRBJ1-4 for the parts outside the CDR3, the full variable domain is DGGITQSPKYLFRKEGQNVTLSCEQNLNHDAMYWYRQDPGQGLRLIYYSQIVNDFQKGDIAEGYSVSREKKESFPLTVTSAQKNPTAFYLCASAETRVKRKELFFGSGTQLSVL.

The chain has TRBV10-3 and TRBJ2-1; 7 nucleotides agree with TRBD1. The germline V gene has CDR1 ENHRY and CDR2 SYGVKD. The V gene end was trimmed by 10 bases and the J gene end by 0 bases; junction bases not matched to a gene: 6. CDR3 length: 14 amino acids. The CDR3 bases are TGTGCCAGTGGGGGACAGCTCTCCTACAATGAGCAGTTCTTC. Amino acid sequence: CASGGQLSYNEQFF.

This chain connects TRBV5-1 to TRBJ2-2; 12 bases fit TRBD2. This CDR3 contains 15 residues. V lost 8 bases and J lost 5; bases outside the gene matches: 7. Germline-derived CDR1 and CDR2 are SGHRS and YFSETQ. The CDR3 bases are TGCGCCAGTATACCTACTAGCGGGGGGACCGGGGAGCTGTTTTTT. Amino acids: CASIPTSGGTGELFF.

The V call is TRBV7-6, the J call TRBJ2-1; 12 bases match TRBD2. CDR1 is SGHVS and CDR2 is FNYEAQ in the germline V gene. V dropped 4 bases and J dropped 5; count of bases not matched to a gene: 18. The CDR3 loop spans 20 amino acids. The CDR3 nucleotides are TGTGCCAGCAGCTCAAGGCCTCCGGGACTAGCGGGCGTTAAGGACAATGAGCAGTTCTTC. Translating gives CASSSRPPGLAGVKDNEQFF.

This sequence joins TRBV30 and TRBJ2-4; no clear D gene. This CDR3 has 13 amino acids. Germline lookup yields CDR1 GTSNPN and CDR2 SVGIG (reference sequence). V shed 1 base and J shed 3 bases, with 7 bases lying between them. The CDR3 DNA follows: TGTGCCTGGAGTGGCGGCAACAAAAACATTCAGTACTTC. It specifies CAWSGGNKNIQYF.

The chain carries TRBV18 and TRBJ2-4; TRBD1 matches at 7 bases. Per the germline V gene, CDR1 is KGHSH and CDR2 is LQKENI. The CDR3 sequence is 13 residues long. V dropped 3 bases and J dropped 5; count of bases not matched to a gene: 1. CDR3 residues: CASSPGQENIQYF. In nucleotides, the CDR3 is TGTGCCAGCTCACCCGGACAGGAAAACATTCAGTACTTC. Based on the CDR3 plus reference TRBV18 and TRBJ2-4, the full variable domain is NAGVMQNPRHLVRRRGQEARLRCSPMKGHSHVYWYRQLPEEGLKFMVYLQKENIIDESGMPKERFSAEFPKEGPSILRIQQVVRGDSAAYFCASSPGQENIQYFGAGTRLSVL.

The chain has TRBV5-1 and TRBJ2-6; 10 bases align to TRBD1. Germline CDR1 and CDR2: SGHRS and YFSETQ. This CDR3 has 18 amino acids. V was clipped by 5 bases and J by 0 bases; unmatched bases: 8. The CDR3 DNA is TGCGCCAGCAGTCCCGGGGACAGGGGTTTCTCTGGGGCCAACGTCCTGACTTTC. This translates into CASSPGDRGFSGANVLTF. Drawing the rest from reference TRBV5-1 and TRBJ2-6, the complete variable domain is KAGVTQTPRYLIKTRGQQVTLSCSPISGHRSVSWYQQTPGQGLQFLFEYFSETQRNKGNFPGRFSGRQFSNSRSEMNVSTLELGDSALYLCASSPGDRGFSGANVLTFGAGSRLTVL.

The J gene is TRBJ2-2, the V gene TRBV2; 7 positions match TRBD1. Looked up from germline, CDR1 is SNHLY and CDR2 is FYNNEI. With 6 bases clipped from V and 0 bases from J, the junction kept 4 bases outside the gene matches. This CDR3 is 15 amino acids long. CDR3 residues: CASRRQGANTGELFF. The CDR3 DNA is TGTGCCAGCAGAAGACAGGGCGCGAACACCGGGGAGCTGTTTTTT.

This clone was seen a few times. This chain links TRBV30 with TRBJ1-1; perhaps TRBD1 as D (6 bases). Per the germline V gene, CDR1 is GTSNPN and CDR2 is SVGIG (reference sequence). Trimming removed 0 bases from V and 3 bases from J, with 11 bases in between. The CDR3 spans 14 residues. The CDR3, as DNA: TGTGCCTGGAGTGTTTCAGGGGCTTACACTGAAGCTTTCTTT. Residues: CAWSVSGAYTEAFF.

V gene TRBV27 combines with J gene TRBJ2-1, with TRBD2 matching over 14 bases. Germline assignment: CDR1 MNHEY and CDR2 SMNVEV (reference sequence). V shed 6 bases, J shed 10 bases, and the junction held 5 bases outside the gene matches. This CDR3 has 14 amino acids. The CDR3 coding sequence is TGTGCCAGCAGGGGGACTAGCGGGAGAGGCGAGCAGTTCTTC. It encodes CASRGTSGRGEQFF.

This clone was observed a few times. This chain links TRBV5-4 with TRBJ1-2; 8 bases are shared with TRBD1. V lost 4 bases and J lost 4; bases outside the gene matches: 9. Germline values: CDR1 SGHNT, CDR2 YYREEE (reference sequence). This CDR3 spans 15 amino acids. For the CDR3, the DNA is TGTGCCAGCAGCCGAGGGACAGGAACCTCCTATGGCTACACCTTC. This sequence encodes CASSRGTGTSYGYTF.

The rearrangement joins TRBV6-6 to TRBJ2-1, with a weak D call TRBD2 (5 bases). Deletions cut 7 bases from V and 1 base from J, with 8 bases between. The CDR3 length is 13 residues. Germline-derived CDR1 and CDR2 are MNHNY and SVGAGI (reference sequence). This CDR3 reads CASKSGSYNEQFF. CDR3 DNA sequence: TGTGCCAGCAAGAGCGGTTCCTACAATGAGCAGTTCTTC.

V gene TRBV7-9 combines with J gene TRBJ1-4, with 7 bases matching TRBD1. Unmatched junction bases numbered 3, after V lost 5 bases and J lost 0 bases. The CDR3 is 15 amino acids. CDR1 is SEHNR and CDR2 is FQNEAQ in the germline V gene (reference sequence). The CDR3 loop is CASSLGTATNEKLFF. The CDR3 DNA follows: TGTGCCAGCAGCCTCGGGACAGCAACTAATGAAAAACTGTTTTTT.

The rearrangement uses TRBV2 and TRBJ2-1; D is unclear. The V and J ends lost 8 bases and 3 bases respectively, with 2 bases between them. This CDR3 region has 10 residues. Germline CDR1 reads SNHLY; CDR2 reads FYNNEI. DNA for the CDR3: TGTGCCAGCCGCTACAATGAGCAGTTCTTC. It yields the protein CASRYNEQFF.

V is TRBV19 and J is TRBJ2-2; a possible D gene is TRBD2 (6 bases). This CDR3 is built from 15 residues. Germline V gene sequence: CDR1 LNHDA, CDR2 SQIVND (reference sequence). V was pared by 2 bases and J by 5 bases, with 12 bases between. CDR3: CASSIPGEGTGELFF. The CDR3 region has the DNA TGTGCCAGTAGTATACCGGGAGAGGGGACCGGGGAGCTGTTTTTT.

V usage is TRBV5-8 and J usage is TRBJ1-5; D gene uncertain. Germline CDR1 SGHTS, CDR2 YDEGEE. CDR3 length: 13 amino acids. Trimming took 4 bases from V and 4 from J, leaving 9 bases between them. Here the CDR3 reads CASSPDWNQPQHF. CDR3 in DNA: TGTGCCAGCAGCCCGGACTGGAATCAGCCCCAGCATTTT.

The rearrangement uses TRBV11-3 and TRBJ2-5; 9 nucleotides match TRBD2. This CDR3 region has 14 residues. Germline V gene lookup returns CDR1 SGHNT and CDR2 YENEEA. The trim removed 5 bases at V and 5 bases at J, leaving 6 bases unmatched. The CDR3 loop reads CASSRGGGRETQYF. The CDR3 DNA reads TGTGCCAGCAGCCGCGGGGGGGGCCGGGAGACCCAGTACTTC.

This clone was counted once. The genes are TRBV12-5 and TRBJ2-3, with TRBD1 as a possible D gene (5 bases). This CDR3 region has 11 residues. V lost 7 bases and J lost 8, with 10 bases in between. Looked up from germline, CDR1 is LGHNT and CDR2 is FRNRAP. CDR3 in DNA: TGTGCTAGTGCTGGGGCCGCTACGCAGTATTTT. Encoded protein: CASAGAATQYF.

The V gene is TRBV9, the J gene TRBJ2-7; no reliable D call. CDR1 is SGDLS, CDR2 YYNGEE, per germline. Trimming took off 0 bases at V and 2 bases at J, with 15 bases between the two ends. CDR3 length equals 16 residues. The CDR3 region is CASSVVRKRPTYEQYF. In DNA form, the CDR3 reads TGTGCCAGCAGCGTAGTTAGGAAGAGGCCTACCTACGAGCAGTACTTC.

With regard to this clone: Other DNA sequences within the sample encode an identical CDR3. The chain recombines TRBV12-3 or TRBV12-4 with TRBJ1-1; possible D gene TRBD1, 5 bases. This CDR3 has 13 residues. V lost 2 bases to trimming and J lost 1 base, with 5 bases between them. The CDR3 DNA sequence: TGTGCCAGCAGTTTAAGGGGGAACACTGAAGCTTTCTTT. It specifies CASSLRGNTEAFF.

This clone showed up just once. The gene calls are TRBV5-5 and TRBJ2-5; D is perhaps TRBD1 (5 bases). Trimming pared 4 bases from V and 1 base from J, leaving 20 bases between. Germline values: CDR1 SGHKS, CDR2 YYEKEE (reference sequence). CDR3 length: 17 residues. The CDR3 sequence: CASSAMAGTGFQETQYF. Written as DNA, the CDR3 is TGTGCCAGCAGCGCCATGGCTGGCACAGGCTTCCAAGAGACCCAGTACTTC.